This TCR beta chain was identified during a study of T cells after yellow fever vaccination. The CDR3 contains 16 residues. The V end was cut by 0 bases, the J end by 6 bases, with 15 bases between. Germline V gives CDR1 LGHDT, CDR2 YNNKEL (reference sequence). The sample holds many counts of this clonotype. Production of TCR cDNA was by 5'RACE template switching, which also added a universal primer site and UMIs. Each CDR3 protein is one row after TCRdb ran MiXCR on the 5' RACE reads. The table lists more than 90,000 distinct CDR3 sequences, under 9% of them singletons. The chain links TRBV3-1 to TRBJ2-1; no reliable D call. This TCR was sampled from a man aged 25 to 40 who received the YFV17D yellow fever vaccine. The sample consisted of CD8+ T cells sorted from PBMCs, taken 45 days after the yellow fever booster vaccination. The CDR3 DNA reads TGTGCCAGCAGCCAAGATAGCACGTTCCTAAGCAATGAGCAGTTCTTC. Its translation: CASSQDSTFLSNEQFF.